This paragraph reports one TCR beta chain. There are many counts of this clonotype. Its target antigen remains unknown. Qualities for individual bases were not recorded, and no much larger clone is one base off. The record originates from a study of lung T cells in sarcoidosis with Löfgren's syndrome (dated by TCRdb to the late 2010s). Notes on the research overall: Sarcoidosis was described as a granulomatous, mainly pulmonary disease marked by CD4+ T cell accumulation in bronchoalveolar lavage fluid. The repertoire analyses concentrated on Lofgren's syndrome patients. What the research found in general, with its limitations: When alphabeta pairing was analyzed, TRAV12-1 tended to pair preferentially with TRBV2, and the resulting paired TCRs displayed CDR3 homology. Recognition of a sarcoidosis-associated antigen was only suggested; the antigen itself remained putative and unidentified. Compared with control subjects, Lofgren's syndrome patients were reported to have TRAV12-1 and TRBV2 as the most expanded V gene segments. Sharing of TRAV12-1 and TRBV2 CDR3 motifs among multiple Lofgren's syndrome patients was reported, suggesting public CD4+ TCR repertoires.

These reads were obtained on an Illumina MiSeq. TCRdb trimmed public reads at Q25 via fastp, called clones via MiXCR and kept in-frame beta chains. For every CDR3 protein sequence, its rows merge into one entry that carries the most common genes and DNA. Within this sample are 6,500 to 9,500 distinct CDR3 sequences, with under 25% of them counted one time only. About 22% of the sample comes from the top ten. CD4+ T cells collected through bronchoalveolar lavage were the source used for profiling TCR repertoires. The germline V gene specifies MRHNA as CDR1 and SNTAGT as CDR2. From cysteine to phenylalanine, the CDR3 is 14 amino acids long. Only CDR3 DNA is held: 42 bases, read in frame from base 1. The V end loses 6 bases and the J end loses 3 bases, and a stretch of 14 bases separates them.

Sequencing was performed on CD4+ T cells from bronchoalveolar lavage fluid. The V and J segments used are TRBV6-4 and TRBJ1-1; the D gene is possibly TRBD1, with 5 bases matching. This clonotype was sampled from a human donor with sarcoidosis (Löfgren's syndrome or another form), or a control subject (not recorded which). The DNA sequence is as follows: TGTGCCAGCAGCGTAGGGAGGGGCGACACTGAAGCTTTCTTT. It specifies CASSVGRGDTEAFF.